This record looks at one T cell receptor (beta chain) sequence and its context. Its target antigen remains unknown. No much larger clone is present one base from it, and per-base qualities are unavailable. TCRbeta CDR3 regions were amplified from genomic DNA by means of the immunoSEQ Assay, a bias-controlled multiplex PCR. As for how the authors treated the data: The number of nucleated cells in each sample was estimated from the amplification of reference gene primers within the assay. To quantify the absolute abundance of each unique TCRbeta CDR3 rearrangement, sequence reads were collapsed and filtered. For each sample, productive Simpson clonality was calculated by taking the square root of Simpson's diversity index across productive rearrangements. TCRdb retrieved this table from immuneACCESS and kept in-frame rearrangements only. Not all clones are present; in checked studies, unresolved V genes account for under half, and no reason is known for the remainder. For V, J and clone size, that table is used; D and trimming come from the DNA. Here the sample has about 320,000 clones; almost 85% occur a single time. Around 7.8% of the sample is in the top ten clones.

Collaborating institutions collected whole blood in K2EDTA tubes following their own protocols. For TCRbeta analysis, collaborators shipped samples as frozen whole blood, isolated PBMCs, or DNA extracted from either of those sample types. This sample is part of a study of blood T cell repertoires in COVID-19 (dated by TCRdb to 2020 to 2021). In the study overall: Collaborator samples came from the United States, Italy and Spain and covered acute and convalescent phases of COVID-19. The prospective study material was composed of cDNA or gDNA derived from T cells, B-cell-depleted T cells, or PBMCs. Deeply sampled blood TCRbeta repertoires from subjects exposed to, actively infected with, or recovered from COVID-19 were included in the dataset. The repertoires were released in a freely available public database meant as a resource for research on the immune response to SARS-CoV-2. Samples were obtained from the ongoing ImmuneRACE study (first 160 participants) and from 1,200 or so subjects provided by 6 global collaborators. Nearly every sample came with metadata listing a de-identified subject ID, COVID-19 status, age in years and sex. Where available, HLA class I and class II types were taken from metadata supplied by the sample provider and were not determined by assay-based typing. The paper as a whole reports these results and caveats: Clinical and demographic metadata were provided uncurated, with the amount varying by source and participant.

The sequenced material came from peripheral blood. The receptor was isolated from a human donor in a cohort sampled during active COVID-19.

The CDR3 is CATSRGLLAGQTGSYNEQFF. The DNA is as follows: TGTGCCACCAGCAGAGGGCTTCTAGCTGGCCAAACCGGCTCCTACAATGAGCAGTTCTTC. The chain is encoded by TRBV15 joined to TRBJ2-1; D gene: possibly TRBD2, on 5 matching bases. The germline V gene encodes CDR1 LNHNV and CDR2 YYDKDF (reference sequence). From its cysteine to its phenylalanine, the CDR3 spans 20 amino acids. Just CDR3 DNA is preserved here, 60 bases in frame from base 1. Trimming removed 1 base from V and 0 bases from J, leaving 22 bases between the germline ends.